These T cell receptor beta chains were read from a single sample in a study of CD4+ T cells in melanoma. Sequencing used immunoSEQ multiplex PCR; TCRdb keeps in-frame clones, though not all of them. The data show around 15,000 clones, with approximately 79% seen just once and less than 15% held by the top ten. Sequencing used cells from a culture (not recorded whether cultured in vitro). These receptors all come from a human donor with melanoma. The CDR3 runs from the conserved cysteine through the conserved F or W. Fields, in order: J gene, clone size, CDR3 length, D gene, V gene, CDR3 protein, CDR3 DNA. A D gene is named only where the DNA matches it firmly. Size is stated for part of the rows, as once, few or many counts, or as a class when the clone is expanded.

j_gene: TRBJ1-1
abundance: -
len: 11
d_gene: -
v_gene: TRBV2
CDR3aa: CASIQTRRAFF
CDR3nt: TGTGCCAGCATCCAAACCAGGAGAGCTTTCTTT

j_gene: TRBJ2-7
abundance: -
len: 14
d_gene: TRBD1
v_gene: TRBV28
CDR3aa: CASSPDRVSYEQYF
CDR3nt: TGTGCCAGCAGTCCCGACAGGGTCTCCTACGAGCAGTACTTC

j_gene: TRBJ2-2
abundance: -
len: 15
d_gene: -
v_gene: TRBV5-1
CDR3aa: CASSSGTMNTGELFF
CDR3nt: TGCGCCAGCTCCTCCGGGACGATGAACACCGGGGAGCTGTTTTTT

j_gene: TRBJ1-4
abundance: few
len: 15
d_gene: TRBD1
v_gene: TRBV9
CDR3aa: CASSAADRGPWKLFF
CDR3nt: TGTGCCAGCAGCGCTGCGGACAGGGGGCCGTGGAAACTGTTTTTT

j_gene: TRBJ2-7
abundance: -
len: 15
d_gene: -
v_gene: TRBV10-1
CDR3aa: CASSDLSRGVQKQYF
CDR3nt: TGCGCCAGCAGTGATCTAAGCAGGGGGGTCCAAAAGCAGTACTTC

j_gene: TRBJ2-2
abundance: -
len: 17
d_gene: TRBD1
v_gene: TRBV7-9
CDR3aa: CASSRTGFTTNTGELFF
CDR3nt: TGTGCCAGCAGCAGGACAGGGTTCACCACGAACACCGGGGAGCTGTTTTTT

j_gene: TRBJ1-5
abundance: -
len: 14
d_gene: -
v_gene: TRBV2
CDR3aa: CASRGWEGNQPQHF
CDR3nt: TGTGCCAGCAGGGGATGGGAGGGCAATCAGCCCCAGCATTTT

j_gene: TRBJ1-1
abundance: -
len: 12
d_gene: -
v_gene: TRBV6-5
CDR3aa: CASSPPGERAFF
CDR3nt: TGTGCCAGCAGCCCCCCAGGAGAACGAGCTTTCTTT

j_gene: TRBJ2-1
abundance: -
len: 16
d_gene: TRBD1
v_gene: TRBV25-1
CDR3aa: CASSEYGGTGRNEQFF
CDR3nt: TGTGCCAGCAGTGAATACGGAGGGACAGGGCGCAATGAGCAGTTCTTC

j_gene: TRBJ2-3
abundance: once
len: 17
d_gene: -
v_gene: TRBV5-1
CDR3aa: CASSVGRGDSWTDTQYF
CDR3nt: TGCGCCAGCAGCGTGGGCAGAGGGGACTCTTGGACAGATACGCAGTATTTT

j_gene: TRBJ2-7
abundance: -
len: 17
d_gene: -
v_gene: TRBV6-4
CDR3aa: CASATFHLSGFPYEQYF
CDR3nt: TGTGCCAGCGCTACCTTTCATTTGAGCGGGTTCCCCTACGAGCAGTACTTC

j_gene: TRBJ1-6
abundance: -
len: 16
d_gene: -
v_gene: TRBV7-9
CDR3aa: CASSSLRGGRNSPLHF
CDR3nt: TGTGCCAGCAGCTCTTTGCGAGGTGGGCGGAATTCACCCCTCCACTTT

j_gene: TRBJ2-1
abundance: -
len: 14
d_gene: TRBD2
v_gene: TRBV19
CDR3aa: CASSLAGGYNEQFF
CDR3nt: TGTGCCAGTTCCCTAGCGGGGGGGTACAATGAGCAGTTCTTC